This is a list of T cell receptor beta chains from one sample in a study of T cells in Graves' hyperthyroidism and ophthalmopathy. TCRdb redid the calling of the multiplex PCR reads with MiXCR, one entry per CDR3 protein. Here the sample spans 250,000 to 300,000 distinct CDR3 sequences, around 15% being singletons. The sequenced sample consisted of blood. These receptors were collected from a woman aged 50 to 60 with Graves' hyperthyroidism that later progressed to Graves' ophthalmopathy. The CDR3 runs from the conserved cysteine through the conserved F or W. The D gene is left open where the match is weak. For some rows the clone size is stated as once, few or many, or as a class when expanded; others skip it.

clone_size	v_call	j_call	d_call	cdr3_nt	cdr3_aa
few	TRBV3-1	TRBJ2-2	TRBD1	TGTGCCAGCAGCCTCCGGGACAGGGGACTAACCGGGGAGCTGTTTTTT	CASSLRDRGLTGELFF
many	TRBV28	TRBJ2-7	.	TGTGCCAGCAGTTTTCGATTACCGAGCTCCTACGAGCAGTACTTC	CASSFRLPSSYEQYF
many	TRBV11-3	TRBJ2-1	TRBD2	TGTGCCAGCAGCTTTAGCGGGAGATCCGGCAATGAGCAGTTCTTC	CASSFSGRSGNEQFF
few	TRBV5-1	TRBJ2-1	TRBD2	TGCGCCAGCAGCTTGGCCGCTCGGGGGGTTTCCTACGATGAGCAGTTCTTC	CASSLAARGVSYDEQFF
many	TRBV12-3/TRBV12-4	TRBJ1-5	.	TGTGCCAGCAGCAAAAAAACAGGGTGGGGAAGCAATCAGCCCCAGCATTTT	CASSKKTGWGSNQPQHF
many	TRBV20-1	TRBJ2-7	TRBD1	TGCAGTGCTAGAGCTCAGGGGGCCGGGTCCTACGAGCAGTACTTC	CSARAQGAGSYEQYF
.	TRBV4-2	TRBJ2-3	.	TGTGCCAGCAGCCAAGTTTATAAAAGTCCAGGCGCAGATACGCAGTATTTT	CASSQVYKSPGADTQYF
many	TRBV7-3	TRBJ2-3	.	TGTGCCAGCTCACCCAGCGGGAGCACAGATACGCAGTATTTT	CASSPSGSTDTQYF
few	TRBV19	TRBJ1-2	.	TGTGCCAGTAGTATACCCGACACCCGCTATGGCTACACCTTC	CASSIPDTRYGYTF
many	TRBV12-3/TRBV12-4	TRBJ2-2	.	TGTGCCAGCAGCCCCTCTAGAAACACCGGGGAGCTGTTTTTT	CASSPSRNTGELFF
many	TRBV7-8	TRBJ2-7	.	TGTGCCAGCAGCTTAGGAGGGGTAGCCTACGAGCAGTACTTC	CASSLGGVAYEQYF
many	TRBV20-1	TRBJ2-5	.	TGCAGTGCTACCCTTACACGGAGCCAAGAGACCCAGTACTTC	CSATLTRSQETQYF
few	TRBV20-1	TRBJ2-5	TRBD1	TGCAGTGCTAGAGATGCGGGACAGGGGGGGGGAGAGACCCAGTACTTC	CSARDAGQGGGETQYF
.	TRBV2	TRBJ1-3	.	TGTGCCAGCAGTGCGGTCCTTGGGAACACCATATATTTT	CASSAVLGNTIYF
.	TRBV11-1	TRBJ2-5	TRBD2	TGTGCCAGCAGCGTGGGTCGCGGGAGGGCGATCCAAGAGACCCAGTACTTC	CASSVGRGRAIQETQYF
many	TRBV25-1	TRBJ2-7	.	TGTGCCAGCAAAGGGAGGACCGCCCTCTACGAGCAGTACTTC	CASKGRTALYEQYF
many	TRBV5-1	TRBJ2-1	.	TGCGCCAGCAGCTTGAACAATCCTGCCGACAATGAGCAGTTCTTC	CASSLNNPADNEQFF
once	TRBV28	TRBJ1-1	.	TGTACCAGCAGTTTGTTCGGTGGGACTGAAGCTTTCTTT	CTSSLFGGTEAFF
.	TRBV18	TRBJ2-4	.	TGTGCCAGCTCACCACAGGAGGGGGCCAAAAACATTCAGTACTTC	CASSPQEGAKNIQYF
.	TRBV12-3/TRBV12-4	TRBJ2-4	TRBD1	TGTGCCAGCAGTTGGGGACAGGGGGATAGAGGAAACATTCAGTACTTC	CASSWGQGDRGNIQYF
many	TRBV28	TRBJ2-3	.	TGTGCCAGCAGTTTTGGCACCGCAGATACGCAGTATTTT	CASSFGTADTQYF
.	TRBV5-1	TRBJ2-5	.	TGCGCCAGCAGCATAGGCCGCGGAAAACCCCAAGAGACCCAGTACTTC	CASSIGRGKPQETQYF
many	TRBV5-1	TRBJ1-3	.	TGTGCCAGCAGTTCGGGGTCCTCTGGAAACACCATATATTTT	CASSSGSSGNTIYF
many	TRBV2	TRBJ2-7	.	TGTGCCAGCAGGACACTAGCCTCCGAGCAGTACTTC	CASRTLASEQYF
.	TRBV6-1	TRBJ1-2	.	TGTGCCAGCAGTGAAGCCCTGACAGTGAATGGCTACACCTTC	CASSEALTVNGYTF
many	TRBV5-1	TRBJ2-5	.	TGCGCCAGCAGCAAGACTGGTCCAGAGACCCAGTACTTC	CASSKTGPETQYF
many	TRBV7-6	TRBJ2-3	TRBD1	TGTGCCAGCAGCTTGGGGACAGGACACACAGATACGCAGTATTTT	CASSLGTGHTDTQYF
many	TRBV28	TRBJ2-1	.	TGTGCCAGCACCATTAATTCAGGGATAGCCTACAATGAGCAGTTCTTC	CASTINSGIAYNEQFF
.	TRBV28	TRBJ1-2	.	TGTGCCAGCTGGCCTAACCCCTATGGCTACACCTTC	CASWPNPYGYTF
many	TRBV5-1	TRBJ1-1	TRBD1	TGCGCCAGCAGCTGGGACAGCCCCCTAAGGACTGAAGCTTTCTTT	CASSWDSPLRTEAFF
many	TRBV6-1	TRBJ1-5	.	TGTGCCAGCAGTGAATTGAAAGGGGCAGGGAGGAACAATCAGCCCCAGCATTTT	CASSELKGAGRNNQPQHF
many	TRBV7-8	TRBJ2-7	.	TGTGCCAGCAGCCACAGTGGTTTGTACGAGCAGTACTTC	CASSHSGLYEQYF
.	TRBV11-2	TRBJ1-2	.	TGTGCCAGCAGCTTAGCTATGGGACCTCCGCCCAACTATGGCTACACCTTC	CASSLAMGPPPNYGYTF
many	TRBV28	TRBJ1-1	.	TGTGCCAGCAGGGCGGTGATGGGTGCGGACGCTGAAGCTTTCTTT	CASRAVMGADAEAFF
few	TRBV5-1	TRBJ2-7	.	TGCGCCAGCAGCCGACAGACCTACGAGCAGTACTTC	CASSRQTYEQYF
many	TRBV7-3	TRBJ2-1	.	TGTGCCAGCAGCTTAAGAGACTACAATGAGCAGTTCTTC	CASSLRDYNEQFF
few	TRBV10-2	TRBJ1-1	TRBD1	TGCGCCAGCAGTGAGATCTTGGGACAGGGAAACACTGAAGCTTTCTTT	CASSEILGQGNTEAFF
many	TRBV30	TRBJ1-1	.	TGTGCCTGGGGAGATACAGGGAAGGGGACTGAAGCTTTCTTT	CAWGDTGKGTEAFF
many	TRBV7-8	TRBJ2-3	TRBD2	TGTGCCAGCAGCTGGGGACTAACAGATACGCAGTATTTT	CASSWGLTDTQYF
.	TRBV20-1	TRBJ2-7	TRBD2	TGCAGTGCTAGTAGGTGGGCTAGCGGGTCGGCCCCGCAGTACTTC	CSASRWASGSAPQYF
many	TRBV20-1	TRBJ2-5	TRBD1	TGCAGTGCTATGGAGGACAGGGCTCAAGAGACCCAGTACTTC	CSAMEDRAQETQYF
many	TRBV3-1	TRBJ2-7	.	TGTGCCAGCAGCCGCAGGAGCTCCTACGAGCAGTACTTC	CASSRRSSYEQYF
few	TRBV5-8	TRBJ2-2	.	TGTGCCAGCAGTCCCAGGCGGGAGAACACCGGGGAGCTGTTTTTT	CASSPRRENTGELFF
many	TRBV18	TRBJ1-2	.	TGTGCCAGCTCACCGAGGAATGGAGACTATGGCTACACCTTC	CASSPRNGDYGYTF
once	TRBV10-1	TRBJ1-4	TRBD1	TGCGCCAGCAGTGATGGGACAGCAACTAATGAAAAACTGTTTTTT	CASSDGTATNEKLFF
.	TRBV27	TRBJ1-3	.	TGTGCCAGCAGTTCCATTGGAAACACCATATATTTT	CASSSIGNTIYF
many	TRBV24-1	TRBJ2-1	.	TGTGCCACCAGTGATCCCTTAAACAGGGATGGTGAAAATGAGCAGTTCTTC	CATSDPLNRDGENEQFF
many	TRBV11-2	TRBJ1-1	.	TGTGCCAGCAGCTTAGTTGGGAACACTGAAGCTTTCTTT	CASSLVGNTEAFF